This section outlines one TCR beta chain sequence together with its context. This specimen belongs to a study of cytomegalovirus exposure and HLA in healthy donors. Per the germline V gene, CDR1 is KGHSY and CDR2 is FQNENV. The J segment lost 7 bases and the V segment lost 0 bases, leaving 3 bases of the junction unmatched. This CDR3 spans 15 amino acids. PCR amplification relied on 60 Vbeta primers (plus 13 Jbeta primers). Measured with immunoSEQ multiplex PCR; TCRdb has only the in-frame clones, and not every one. In the table there are about 130,000 clones, about 85% of which are singletons. Sample: PBMCs. The chain couples TRBV16 to TRBJ1-6, with TRBD1 matching over 7 bases. This receptor was taken from a boy aged 10-17 years in good health and CMV-seronegative. The CDR3 DNA follows: TGTGCCAGCAGCCAATCGAGGGACAGCAATTCACCCCTCCACTTT. Protein: CASSQSRDSNSPLHF.